The 17 T cell receptor beta chains below come from one sample, sequenced in a study of immune evolution from preneoplasia to lung adenocarcinoma (dated by TCRdb to the early 2020s). Receptor amplification or capture employed the immunoSEQ multiplex PCR assay. In its TCRdb copy, this immuneACCESS table keeps in-frame sequences only and misses some clones. Where compared with another copy, unresolved V genes explain less than half of these, and the others have no known cause. In all, the sample holds about 4,800 clones, and about 83% of those were seen once. The ten largest clones take up roughly 8.2% of the sample. The specimen was FFPE lung adenocarcinoma in situ tissue. The sample's cell subset or site label, decoded: preinvasive adenocarcinoma in situ (AIS). The receptors here all came from a person between 65 and 80 years old with lung adenocarcinoma.

This clone was seen a single time. The chain has TRBV14 and TRBJ2-1, with D perhaps TRBD1 (6 bases). Germline V CDR1 and CDR2: SGHDN, FVKESK. Trimming stripped 1 base from V and 6 bases from J, with 16 bases between. The CDR3 has 16 residues. This CDR3 is CASSQVGQGFINEQFF. The CDR3 region has the DNA TGTGCCAGCAGCCAAGTGGGCCAGGGGTTTATCAATGAGCAGTTCTTC. The full variable domain, in which reference TRBV14 and TRBJ2-1 provide the parts outside the CDR3, is EAGVTQFPSHSVIEKGQTVTLRCDPISGHDNLYWYRRVMGKEIKFLLHFVKESKQDESGMPNNRFLAERTGGTYSTLKVQPAELEDSGVYFCASSQVGQGFINEQFFGPGTRLTVL.

This rearrangement joins TRBV7-6 to TRBJ2-2; 9 bases line up with TRBD2. The germline V gene has CDR1 SGHVS and CDR2 FNYEAQ. The CDR3 is 17 amino acids. V was clipped by 5 bases and J by 1 base; unmatched bases: 8. The CDR3 nucleotides are TGTGCCAGCAGCCCAACGGCTAGCGGGGTGAACACCGGGGAGCTGTTTTTT. This encodes CASSPTASGVNTGELFF. The full variable domain, with the rest looked up from reference TRBV7-6 and TRBJ2-2, is GAGVSQSPRYKVTKRGQDVALRCDPISGHVSLYWYRQALGQGPEFLTYFNYEAQQDKSGLPNDRFSAERPEGSISTLTIQRTEQRDSAMYRCASSPTASGVNTGELFFGEGSRLTVL.

This clone has just one count. Here the CDR3 reads CASSPDPRGEKLFF. The CDR3, as DNA: TGTGCCAGCAGCCCGGACCCCCGGGGTGAAAAACTGTTTTTT. The chain is built from TRBV11-2 and TRBJ1-4; no clear D gene. Looked up from germline, CDR1 is SGHAT and CDR2 is FQNNGV. The CDR3 length is 14 residues. The V and J ends lost 5 bases and 7 bases respectively, with 14 bases between them.

This CDR3 reads CASSLDMNTEAFF. The CDR3 nucleotides read TGCGCCAGCAGCTTGGACATGAACACTGAAGCTTTCTTT. The V and J genes are TRBV5-1 and TRBJ1-1; D is uncertain. Trimming shortened V by 0 bases and J by 0 bases, and 3 bases separated the two germline ends. Germline CDR1 is SGHRS and CDR2 is YFSETQ. This CDR3 has 13 amino acids.

This chain connects TRBV29-1 to TRBJ1-4, with D perhaps matching TRBD1 (5 bases). The germline gives CDR1 SQVTM, CDR2 ANQGSEA. This CDR3 is built from 15 residues. The V end was cut by 0 bases, the J end by 5 bases, with 13 bases between. The CDR3 region is CSVEDPGSPNEKLFF. The DNA for the CDR3 is TGCAGCGTTGAAGATCCAGGGTCCCCCAATGAAAAACTGTTTTTT. Looking up the rest from reference TRBV29-1 and TRBJ1-4 gives the full variable domain: SAVISQKPSRDICQRGTSLTIQCQVDSQVTMMFWYRQQPGQSLTLIATANQGSEATYESGFVIDKFPISRPNLTFSTLTVSNMSPEDSSIYLCSVEDPGSPNEKLFFGSGTQLSVL.

The J gene is TRBJ1-2, the V gene TRBV20-1; D ambiguous. The CDR3 is 11 residues long. Germline CDR1 is DFQATT and CDR2 is SNEGSKA (reference sequence). Trimming shortened V by 0 bases and J by 7 bases, and 6 bases separated the two germline ends. The CDR3 nucleotides are TGCAGTGCTAGAGAAGTAACTGGCTACACCTTC. It encodes CSAREVTGYTF.

The chain has TRBV11-2 and TRBJ2-5; a possible D gene is TRBD1 (6 bases). The CDR3 loop spans 15 amino acids. Between the trimmed V and J ends, which lost 5 bases and 0 bases, there was a span of 13 bases. Germline-derived CDR1 and CDR2 are SGHAT and FQNNGV. CDR3 in amino acids: CASSQGQGHQETQYF. CDR3 bases: TGTGCCAGCAGCCAGGGGCAGGGCCACCAAGAGACCCAGTACTTC.

This rearrangement joins TRBV29-1 to TRBJ2-1, with 7 bases fitting TRBD1. Germline CDR1 reads SQVTM; CDR2 reads ANQGSEA. V was clipped by 5 bases and J by 11 bases; unmatched bases: 15. The CDR3 is 14 residues long. The chain's CDR3 is CSVLGQALGDKQFF. CDR3 DNA sequence: TGCAGCGTTTTAGGACAGGCCCTGGGGGATAAGCAGTTCTTC.

This clone was recorded a few times. The CDR3 loop reads CASSLVPSRDRGEAFF. The CDR3 DNA sequence: TGTGCCAGCAGCTTAGTCCCCTCCAGGGATCGGGGTGAAGCTTTCTTT. This rearrangement joins TRBV7-9 to TRBJ1-1; D might be TRBD1 (5 bases). The CDR3 loop spans 16 amino acids. Germline loops: CDR1 SEHNR, CDR2 FQNEAQ (reference sequence). V was clipped by 1 base and J by 7 bases, with 19 bases between them.

The chain carries TRBV25-1 and TRBJ1-2; D might be TRBD1 (6 bases). Between the trimmed V and J ends, which lost 2 bases and 8 bases, there was a span of 15 bases. Germline loops: CDR1 MGHDK, CDR2 SYGVNS. The CDR3 runs 14 residues. This CDR3 is CASSEEGGTRGYTF. The CDR3 coding sequence is TGTGCCAGCAGTGAAGAGGGGGGAACAAGAGGCTACACCTTC.

This chain connects TRBV6-6 to TRBJ2-5; possibly TRBD1 for D (6 bases). The CDR3 consists of 13 residues. V lost 7 bases to trimming and J lost 1 base, with 10 bases between them. CDR1 is MNHNY and CDR2 is SVGAGI in the germline V gene (reference sequence). DNA for the CDR3: TGTGCCAGCACCGACAGGACCCAAGAGACCCAGTACTTC. It encodes CASTDRTQETQYF.

The V and J genes are TRBV30 and TRBJ1-5, with 8 bases matching TRBD1. The CDR3 length is 16 residues. V dropped 3 bases and J dropped 4; count of bases not matched to a gene: 11. From germline, CDR1 is GTSNPN and CDR2 SVGIG (reference sequence). The CDR3 here is CAWRGKGQGFNQPQHF. In DNA form, the CDR3 reads TGTGCCTGGAGGGGCAAAGGACAGGGTTTTAATCAGCCCCAGCATTTT.

This clone was seen only once. An end of the junction does not agree with germline; a read error may underlie this. The chain employs TRBV5-8 and TRBJ2-2; maybe TRBD2 (6 bases). This CDR3 contains 14 residues. CDR1 and CDR2 from the germline V gene are SGHTS and YDEGEE. The CDR3 protein is CASSLRGNAGELFF. CDR3 nucleotide sequence: TGTGCCAGCAGCTTGCGGGGGAACGCCGGGGAGCTGTTTTTT.

The chain recombines TRBV18 with TRBJ2-3; no reliable D call. Trimming pared 3 bases from V and 4 bases from J, leaving 2 bases between. The CDR3 is 11 residues long. Germline CDR1 and CDR2: KGHSH and LQKENI. The CDR3 sequence is CASSPSDTQYF. The CDR3 DNA sequence: TGTGCCAGCTCACCGTCAGATACGCAGTATTTT.

The rearrangement uses TRBV27 and TRBJ2-5; D gene uncertain. V was trimmed by 5 bases and J by 4 bases, leaving 20 bases between them. This CDR3 has 16 residues. Germline V gives CDR1 MNHEY, CDR2 SMNVEV (reference sequence). The CDR3 region has the DNA TGTGCCAGCAGTCTCAGTCCCCAGCTGTCGGGAGAGACCCAGTACTTC. Translated: CASSLSPQLSGETQYF.

The chain carries TRBV7-3 and TRBJ2-2, with TRBD2 matching 8 bases. CDR3 size: 15 residues. With V trimmed by 0 bases and J by 5 bases, 2 bases remained unmatched. CDR1 is SGHTA, CDR2 FQGTGA, per germline. CDR3 sequence: CASSLTTSVTGELFF. The CDR3 coding sequence is TGTGCCAGCAGCTTAACGACTAGCGTAACCGGGGAGCTGTTTTTT. Filled out from reference TRBV7-3 and TRBJ2-2, the complete variable domain reads GAGVSQTPSNKVTEKGKYVELRCDPISGHTALYWYRQSLGQGPEFLIYFQGTGAADDSGLPNDRFFAVRPEGSVSTLKIQRTERGDSAVYLCASSLTTSVTGELFFGEGSRLTVL.

This chain connects TRBV5-4 to TRBJ2-1, with 10 bases fitting TRBD2. CDR1 SGHNT and CDR2 YYREEE come from the germline V gene (reference sequence). CDR3 length: 16 amino acids. Trimming at V came to 0 bases and at J to 8 bases, leaving 8 bases not matched to a gene. The CDR3 DNA reads as TGTGCCAGCAGCTTGGAGAGCGGGAGGGCTACGGATGAGCAGTTCTTC. Its protein is CASSLESGRATDEQFF.